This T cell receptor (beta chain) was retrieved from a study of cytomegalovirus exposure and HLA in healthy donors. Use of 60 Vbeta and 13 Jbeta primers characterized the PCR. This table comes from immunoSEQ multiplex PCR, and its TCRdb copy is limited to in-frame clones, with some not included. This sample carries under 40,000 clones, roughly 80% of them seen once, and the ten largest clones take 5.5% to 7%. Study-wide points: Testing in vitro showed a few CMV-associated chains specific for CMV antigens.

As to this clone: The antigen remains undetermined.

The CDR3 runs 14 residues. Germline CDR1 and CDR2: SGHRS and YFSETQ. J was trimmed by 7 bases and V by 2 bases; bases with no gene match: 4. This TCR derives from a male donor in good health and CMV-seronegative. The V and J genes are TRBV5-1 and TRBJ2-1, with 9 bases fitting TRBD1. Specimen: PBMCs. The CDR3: CASSLQGAGNEQFF. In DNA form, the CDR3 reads TGCGCCAGCAGCTTACAGGGGGCAGGTAATGAGCAGTTCTTC.